Given below is one T cell receptor (beta chain) in context. CDR3 size: 15 residues. The V gene's germline CDR1 is LGHNA and CDR2 YSLEER. Between the trimmed V and J ends, which lost 1 base and 6 bases, there was a span of 12 bases. Clones were sequenced by immunoSEQ multiplex PCR, and TCRdb holds only the in-frame ones, with some missing. The profile shows about 120,000 clones, 81% of them singletons. Enrolment of Seattle patients took place during active infection, and they were followed longitudinally. The entry originates in a study of blood T cell repertoires in COVID-19. Study-level background: Acute and convalescent COVID-19 specimens originated in the United States, Italy and Spain. Nucleic acid was either cDNA or gDNA, and it came from T cells, B-cell-depleted T cells, or PBMCs.

The chain combines TRBV4-3 with TRBJ1-4; TRBD1 is a possible D gene (5 bases). This TCR was recovered from a man younger than 45 with COVID-19, enrolled during active disease. Material: peripheral blood. The CDR3 sequence is CASSQGGFRDEKLFF. CDR3 DNA: TGCGCCAGCAGCCAAGGGGGATTCAGGGATGAAAAACTGTTTTTT.